This TCR beta chain was profiled in a study of vaccination effects on CD4 cells after COVID-19. The table came from immunoSEQ multiplex PCR; TCRdb's copy has only in-frame clones and leaves some out. The sample shows 65,000 to 80,000 clones, over 60% of them seen only once. About this clone itself: Its antigen remains unidentified.

At the end of roughly ten days of culture, CD4+ T cells were isolated. The CDR3 consists of 13 residues. Germline-derived CDR1 and CDR2 are SGHTA and FQGTGA. V was cut by 2 bases and J by 6 bases, with 10 bases left in between. V is TRBV7-3 and J is TRBJ1-2; a weak D match, TRBD1 (5 bases). The TCR was taken from a human donor who received a COVID-19 vaccine. The sample consisted of CD4+ T cells from PBMCs cultured without peptide, taken before COVID-19 vaccination. CDR3 coding DNA: TGTGCCAGCAGCTTATCAGGGCGTGATGGCTACACCTTC. This codes for CASSLSGRDGYTF.